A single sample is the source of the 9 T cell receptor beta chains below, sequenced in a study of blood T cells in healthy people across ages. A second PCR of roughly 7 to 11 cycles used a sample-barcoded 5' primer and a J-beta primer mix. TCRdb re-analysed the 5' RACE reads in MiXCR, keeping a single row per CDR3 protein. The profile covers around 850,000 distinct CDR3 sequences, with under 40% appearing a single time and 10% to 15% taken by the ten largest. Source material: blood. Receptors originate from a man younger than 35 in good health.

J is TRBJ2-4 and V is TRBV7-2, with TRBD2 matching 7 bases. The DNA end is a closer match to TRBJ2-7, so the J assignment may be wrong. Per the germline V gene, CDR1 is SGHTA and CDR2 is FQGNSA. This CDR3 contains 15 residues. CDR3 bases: TGTGCCAGCAGCCCCAGACGGGGAGGGCCGAACGAGCAGTACTTC. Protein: CASSPRRGGPNEQYF.

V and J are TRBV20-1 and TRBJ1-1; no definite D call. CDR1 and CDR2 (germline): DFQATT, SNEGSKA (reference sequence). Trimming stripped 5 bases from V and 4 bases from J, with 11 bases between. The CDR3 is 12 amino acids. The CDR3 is CSARPGTTEAFF. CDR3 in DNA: TGCAGTGCTCGCCCAGGCACCACTGAAGCTTTCTTT.

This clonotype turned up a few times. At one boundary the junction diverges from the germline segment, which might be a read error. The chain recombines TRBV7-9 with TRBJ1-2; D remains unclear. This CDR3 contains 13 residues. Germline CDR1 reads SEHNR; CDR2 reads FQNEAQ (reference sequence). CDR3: CVSSFEENYGYTF. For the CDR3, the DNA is TGTGTCAGCAGCTTCGAGGAAAACTATGGCTACACCTTC.

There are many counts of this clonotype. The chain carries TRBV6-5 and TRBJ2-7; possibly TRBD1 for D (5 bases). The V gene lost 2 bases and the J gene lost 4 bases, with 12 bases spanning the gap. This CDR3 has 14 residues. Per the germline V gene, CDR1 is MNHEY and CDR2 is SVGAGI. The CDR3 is CASSYGAGPYEQYF. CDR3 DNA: TGTGCCAGCAGTTACGGGGCAGGGCCTTACGAGCAGTACTTC.

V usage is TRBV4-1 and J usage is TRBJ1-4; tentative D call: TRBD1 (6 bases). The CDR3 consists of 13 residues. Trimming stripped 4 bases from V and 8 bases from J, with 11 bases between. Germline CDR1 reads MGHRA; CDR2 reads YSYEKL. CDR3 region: CASSLQDSEKLFF. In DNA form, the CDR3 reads TGCGCCAGCAGCCTACAGGACAGCGAAAAACTGTTTTTT.

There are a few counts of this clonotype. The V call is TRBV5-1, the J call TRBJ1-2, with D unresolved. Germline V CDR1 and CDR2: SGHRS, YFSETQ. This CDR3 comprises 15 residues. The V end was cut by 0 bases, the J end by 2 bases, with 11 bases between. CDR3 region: CASSLGNGRNYGYTF. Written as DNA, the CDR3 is TGCGCCAGCAGCTTGGGAAACGGACGGAACTATGGCTACACCTTC.

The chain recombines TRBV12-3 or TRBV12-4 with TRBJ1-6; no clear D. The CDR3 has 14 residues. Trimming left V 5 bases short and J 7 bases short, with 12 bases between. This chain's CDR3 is CASSHSGPNSPLHF. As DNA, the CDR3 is TGTGCCAGCAGTCACAGTGGTCCCAATTCACCCCTCCACTTT.

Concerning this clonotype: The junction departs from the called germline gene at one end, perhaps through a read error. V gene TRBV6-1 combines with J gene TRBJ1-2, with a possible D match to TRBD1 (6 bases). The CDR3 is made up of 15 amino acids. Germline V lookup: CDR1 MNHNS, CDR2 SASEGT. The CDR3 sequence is CASTRGGGLMGGYTF. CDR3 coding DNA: TGTGCCAGCACTCGAGGTGGGGGGCTAATGGGAGGCTACACCTTT.

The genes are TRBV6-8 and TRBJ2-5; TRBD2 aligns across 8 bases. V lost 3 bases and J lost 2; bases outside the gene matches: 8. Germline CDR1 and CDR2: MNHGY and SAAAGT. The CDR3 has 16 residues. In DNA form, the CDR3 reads TGTGCCAGCAGTTATATGGGCGGGGGGCCACAAGAGACCCAGTACTTC. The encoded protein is CASSYMGGGPQETQYF.